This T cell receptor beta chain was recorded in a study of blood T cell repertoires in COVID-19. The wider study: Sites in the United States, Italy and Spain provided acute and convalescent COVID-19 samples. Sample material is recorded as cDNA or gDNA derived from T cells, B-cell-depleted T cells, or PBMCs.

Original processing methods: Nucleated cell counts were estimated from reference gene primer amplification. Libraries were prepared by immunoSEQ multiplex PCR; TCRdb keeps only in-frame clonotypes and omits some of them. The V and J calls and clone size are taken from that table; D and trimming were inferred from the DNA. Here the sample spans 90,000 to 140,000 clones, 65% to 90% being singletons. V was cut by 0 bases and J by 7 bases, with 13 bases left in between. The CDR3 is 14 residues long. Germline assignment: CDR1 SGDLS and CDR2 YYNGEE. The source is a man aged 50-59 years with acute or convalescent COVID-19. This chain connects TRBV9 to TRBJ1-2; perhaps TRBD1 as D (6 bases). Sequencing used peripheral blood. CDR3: CASSVEGGGIGYTF. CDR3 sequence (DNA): TGTGCCAGCAGCGTAGAGGGAGGGGGGATTGGCTACACCTTC.